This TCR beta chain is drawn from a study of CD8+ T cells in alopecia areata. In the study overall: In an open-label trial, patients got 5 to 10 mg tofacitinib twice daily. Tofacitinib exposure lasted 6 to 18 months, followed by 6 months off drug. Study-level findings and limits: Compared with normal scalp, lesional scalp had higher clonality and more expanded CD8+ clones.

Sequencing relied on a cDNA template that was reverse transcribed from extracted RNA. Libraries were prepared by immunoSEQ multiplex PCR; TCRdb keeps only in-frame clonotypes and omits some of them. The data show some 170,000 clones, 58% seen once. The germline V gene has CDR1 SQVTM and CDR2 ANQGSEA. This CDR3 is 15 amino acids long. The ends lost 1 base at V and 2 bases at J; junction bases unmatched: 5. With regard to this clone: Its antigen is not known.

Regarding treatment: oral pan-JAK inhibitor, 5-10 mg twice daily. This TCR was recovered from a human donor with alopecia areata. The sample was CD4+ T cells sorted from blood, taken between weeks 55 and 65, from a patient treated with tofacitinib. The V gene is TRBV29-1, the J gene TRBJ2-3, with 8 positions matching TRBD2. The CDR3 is CSVEGDGGDTDTQYF. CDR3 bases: TGCAGCGTTGAAGGTGACGGGGGGGACACAGATACGCAGTATTTT.